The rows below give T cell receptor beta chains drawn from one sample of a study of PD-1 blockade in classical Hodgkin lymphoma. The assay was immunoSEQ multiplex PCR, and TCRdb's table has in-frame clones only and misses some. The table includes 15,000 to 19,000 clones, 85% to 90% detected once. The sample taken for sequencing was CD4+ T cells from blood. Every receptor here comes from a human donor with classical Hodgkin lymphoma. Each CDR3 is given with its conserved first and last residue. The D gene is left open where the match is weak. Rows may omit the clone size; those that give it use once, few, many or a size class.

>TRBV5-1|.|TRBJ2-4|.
CASSLFSGDQAKNIQYF
TGCGCCAGCAGCTTGTTTAGCGGCGACCAAGCCAAAAACATTCAGTACTTC
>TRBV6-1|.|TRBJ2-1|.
CASSELYWSGGLQFF
TGTGCCAGCAGTGAATTATATTGGTCGGGGGGCTTGCAGTTCTTC
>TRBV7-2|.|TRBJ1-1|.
CASSSSNTEAFF
TGTGCCAGCAGCTCGTCGAACACTGAAGCTTTCTTT
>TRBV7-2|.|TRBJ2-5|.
CASSNTWGVRETQYF
TGTGCCAGCAGCAATACTTGGGGGGTACGAGAGACCCAGTACTTC
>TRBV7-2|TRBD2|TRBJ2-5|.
CASSLLAGGWGTQYF
TGTGCCAGCAGCTTACTAGCGGGGGGATGGGGGACCCAGTACTTC
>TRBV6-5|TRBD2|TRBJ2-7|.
CASRPSGRDREQYF
TGTGCCAGCAGACCTAGCGGGAGGGATCGGGAGCAGTACTTC
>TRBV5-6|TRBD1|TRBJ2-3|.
CASSLVAFGTGATDTQYF
TGTGCCAGCAGCTTGGTTGCCTTTGGGACAGGTGCCACAGATACGCAGTATTTT
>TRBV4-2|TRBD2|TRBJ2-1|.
CASSHPSGSMSYNEQFF
TGTGCCAGCAGCCATCCTAGCGGGAGTATGTCCTACAATGAGCAGTTCTTC
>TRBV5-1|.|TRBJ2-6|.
CASSSYYSGANVLTF
TGCGCCAGCAGCTCATACTACTCTGGGGCCAACGTCCTGACTTTC
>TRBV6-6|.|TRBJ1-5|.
CASGKQVESNQPQHF
TGTGCCAGCGGAAAACAGGTTGAGAGCAATCAGCCCCAGCATTTT
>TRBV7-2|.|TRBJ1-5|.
CASSLEGYQPQHF
TGTGCCAGCAGCTTAGAGGGCTATCAGCCCCAGCATTTT
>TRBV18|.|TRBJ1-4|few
CASSRMAHDKLNEKLFF
TGTGCCAGCTCACGGATGGCCCATGACAAACTTAATGAAAAACTGTTTTTT
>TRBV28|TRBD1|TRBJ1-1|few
CASRSGGAWNTEAFF
TGTGCCAGCAGATCAGGGGGCGCTTGGAACACTGAAGCTTTCTTT
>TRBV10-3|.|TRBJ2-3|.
CAISESGSPDTQYF
TGTGCCATCAGTGAGTCGGGGTCCCCAGATACGCAGTATTTT
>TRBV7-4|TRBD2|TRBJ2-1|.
CASSPRGGCDNEQFF
TGTGCCAGCAGCCCCCGGGGGGGCTGCGACAATGAGCAGTTCTTC
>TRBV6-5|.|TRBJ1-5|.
CASRDIKTSNQPQHF
TGTGCCAGCAGGGACATCAAAACTAGCAATCAGCCCCAGCATTTT
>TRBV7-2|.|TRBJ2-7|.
CASSYRTVLYEQYF
TGTGCCAGCAGCTATCGGACAGTTCTGTACGAGCAGTACTTC
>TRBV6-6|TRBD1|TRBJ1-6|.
CASSKQGGRSPLHF
TGTGCCAGCAGTAAGCAGGGGGGGCGTTCACCCCTCCACTTT
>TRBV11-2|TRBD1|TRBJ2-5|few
CASSADRGETQYF
TGTGCCAGCAGCGCCGACAGGGGGGAGACCCAGTACTTC
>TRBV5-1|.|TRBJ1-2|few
CASSLSTANYGYTF
TGCGCCAGCAGCTTGAGTACAGCGAACTATGGCTACACCTTC
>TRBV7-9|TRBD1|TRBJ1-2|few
CASSLWDRDNYGYTF
TGTGCCAGCAGCTTGTGGGACAGGGATAACTATGGCTACACCTTC
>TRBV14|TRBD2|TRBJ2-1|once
CASSQIPAGSSFFNNEQFF
TGTGCCAGCAGCCAAATTCCAGCGGGATCATCTTTTTTTAACAATGAGCAGTTCTTC